Below are 6 T cell receptor beta chains sequenced from a single sample in a study of T cells in Graves' hyperthyroidism and ophthalmopathy. TCR beta CDR3 sequences were amplified from RNA transcripts. RT-PCR in the first round (using the HTBI primer set) targeted the TCR CDR3. MiXCR was run by TCRdb on the multiplex PCR reads, yielding one entry per CDR3 protein. The sample includes 350,000 to 400,000 distinct CDR3 sequences, about 18% of them seen just once. The sample consisted of blood. These receptors were collected from a man younger than 35 with Graves' ophthalmopathy.

The V and J genes are TRBV20-1 and TRBJ2-7, with 9 bases matching TRBD2. V lost 2 bases and J lost 6; bases outside the gene matches: 8. This CDR3 region has 14 residues. Per the germline V gene, CDR1 is DFQATT and CDR2 is SNEGSKA (reference sequence). As DNA, the CDR3 is TGCAGTGCTAGATTGCGGGAGGGCCATTTCGAGCAGTACTTC. It yields the protein CSARLREGHFEQYF.

Comment on this clonotype: This may arise from a read error, as a much more abundant clone is one base away. This rearrangement joins TRBV12-3 or TRBV12-4 to TRBJ1-2; no clear D gene. With 6 bases removed from V and 3 bases from J, the gap between germline ends came to 11 bases. This CDR3 spans 13 amino acids. DNA for the CDR3: TGTGCCAGCAGAACCGACACCGACTATGGCTACACCTTC. This encodes CASRTDTDYGYTF.

The chain carries TRBV24-1 and TRBJ2-1; 10 nucleotides agree with TRBD2. There are 16 residues in the CDR3. Germline V lookup: CDR1 KGHDR, CDR2 SFDVKD. With 4 bases clipped from V and 3 bases from J, the junction kept 5 bases outside the gene matches. The CDR3: CATSEASGGVYNEQFF. The CDR3 DNA reads TGTGCCACCAGTGAAGCTAGCGGGGGAGTCTACAATGAGCAGTTCTTC.

The chain is built from TRBV7-9 and TRBJ2-5; 10 bases line up with TRBD2. The CDR3 is 16 amino acids. Germline V gene lookup returns CDR1 SEHNR and CDR2 FQNEAQ (reference sequence). J lost 0 bases, V lost 4 bases, and 5 bases had no gene match. The CDR3 sequence is CASSSGLANNQETQYF. The CDR3 region has the DNA TGTGCCAGCAGCTCGGGACTAGCGAACAACCAAGAGACCCAGTACTTC.

This clonotype was picked up a small number of times. The genes are TRBV24-1 and TRBJ2-2; D might be TRBD1 (5 bases). This CDR3 region has 15 residues. With 4 bases removed from V and 3 bases from J, the gap between germline ends came to 11 bases. Germline CDR1 and CDR2: KGHDR and SFDVKD. CDR3 DNA sequence: TGTGCCACCAGTGAAACGACAGAATACACCGGGGAGCTGTTTTTT. Translating gives CATSETTEYTGELFF.

A few counts support this clonotype. The chain is built from TRBV28 and TRBJ1-2; the D is unclear. This CDR3 has 12 amino acids. The V end was cut by 11 bases, the J end by 8 bases, with 18 bases between. The germline gives CDR1 MDHEN, CDR2 SYDVKM. CDR3 loop: CASSGEFYGYTF. For the CDR3, the DNA is TGTGCCTCCTCCGGGGAGTTTTACGGCTACACCTTC.